This T cell receptor beta chain was identified in a study of blood T cell repertoires in COVID-19. At the level of the study: Samples of COVID-19 (acute and convalescent) were obtained from the United States, Italy and Spain.

V shed 1 base and J shed 3 bases, with 12 bases lying between them. The CDR3 loop spans 16 amino acids. The germline gives CDR1 SGHNT, CDR2 YENEEA. Profiled with immunoSEQ multiplex PCR; TCRdb holds only in-frame clones, not every one. The sample comprises about 180,000 clones, around 85% of which are singletons, and 6.2% rests with the top ten. Those who participated ranged in age from roughly 18 to 100 years and resided in 20 to 30 US areas. Donors in Cohort 3 counted as recovered after two negative PCRs, clearance, or symptom resolution. The sequence was obtained from a man aged 40-50 years who had recovered from COVID-19. Specimen: PBMCs or T cells enriched from blood (not recorded which). The chain couples TRBV11-3 to TRBJ1-4; D remains ambiguous. CDR3 residues: CASSLVGGIANEKLFF. CDR3 in DNA: TGTGCCAGCAGCTTAGTAGGAGGGATTGCTAATGAAAAACTGTTTTTT.